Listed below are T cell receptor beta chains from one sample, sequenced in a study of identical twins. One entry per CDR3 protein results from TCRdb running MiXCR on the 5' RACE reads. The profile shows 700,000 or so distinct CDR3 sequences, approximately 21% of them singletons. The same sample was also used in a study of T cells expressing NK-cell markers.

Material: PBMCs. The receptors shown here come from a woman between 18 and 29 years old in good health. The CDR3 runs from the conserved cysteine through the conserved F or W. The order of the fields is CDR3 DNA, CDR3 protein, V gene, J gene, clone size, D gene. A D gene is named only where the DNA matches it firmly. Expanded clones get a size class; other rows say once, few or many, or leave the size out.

CDR3nt: TGTGCCAGCAGCTTAGCGGGTAGGGTCGGGGAGCAGTACTTC; CDR3aa: CASSLAGRVGEQYF; v_gene: TRBV7-2; j_gene: TRBJ2-7; abundance: few; d_gene: NA
CDR3nt: TGCAGTGCTAGAGATGGGGGGAGCAATCAGCCCCAGCATTTT; CDR3aa: CSARDGGSNQPQHF; v_gene: TRBV20-1; j_gene: TRBJ1-5; abundance: many; d_gene: NA
CDR3nt: TGTGCCAGCAGCAAAGCAGCCCTCTCTGGGGCCAACGTCCTGACTTTC; CDR3aa: CASSKAALSGANVLTF; v_gene: TRBV21-1; j_gene: TRBJ2-6; abundance: NA; d_gene: NA
CDR3nt: TGCGCCAGCAGTGACGGACCGACCCCGGTCTTC; CDR3aa: CASSDGPTPVF; v_gene: TRBV10-1; j_gene: TRBJ2-1; abundance: NA; d_gene: NA
CDR3nt: TGTGCCAGCAGCGTAGAAGGGGGACCGACAGATACGCAGTATTTT; CDR3aa: CASSVEGGPTDTQYF; v_gene: TRBV9; j_gene: TRBJ2-3; abundance: NA; d_gene: NA
CDR3nt: TGTGCCAGCAGCTCGGTCAGGGGCGAGCAGTACTTC; CDR3aa: CASSSVRGEQYF; v_gene: TRBV5-5; j_gene: TRBJ2-7; abundance: NA; d_gene: NA
CDR3nt: TGTGCCAGCAGCCCACAGGGTCCCGGCAGGGAGCTGTTTTTT; CDR3aa: CASSPQGPGRELFF; v_gene: TRBV7-9; j_gene: TRBJ2-2; abundance: once; d_gene: NA
CDR3nt: TGTGCCAGCAGTTATCTTCAGGTGGGGGGACGGGAGACCCAGTACTTC; CDR3aa: CASSYLQVGGRETQYF; v_gene: TRBV6-5; j_gene: TRBJ2-5; abundance: NA; d_gene: NA
CDR3nt: TGCAGCGCCGGGACTAGCGGGATCTACGAGCAGTACTTC; CDR3aa: CSAGTSGIYEQYF; v_gene: TRBV29-1; j_gene: TRBJ2-7; abundance: many; d_gene: TRBD2
CDR3nt: TGTGCCAGCAGCGACCCAAACAATGAGCAGTTCTTC; CDR3aa: CASSDPNNEQFF; v_gene: TRBV27; j_gene: TRBJ2-1; abundance: NA; d_gene: NA
CDR3nt: TGTGCCACCAGTCTCGGGGGGTATGGCTACACCTTC; CDR3aa: CATSLGGYGYTF; v_gene: TRBV12-3/TRBV12-4; j_gene: TRBJ1-2; abundance: NA; d_gene: NA
CDR3nt: TGCAGTGCTAGGGGACTAGAAGGGAGCTCCTACGAGCAGTACTTC; CDR3aa: CSARGLEGSSYEQYF; v_gene: TRBV20-1; j_gene: TRBJ2-7; abundance: many; d_gene: TRBD2
CDR3nt: TGTGCCAGCAGCGCCCGGGACCTCACATACGAGCAGTACTTC; CDR3aa: CASSARDLTYEQYF; v_gene: TRBV7-2; j_gene: TRBJ2-7; abundance: few; d_gene: NA
CDR3nt: TGTGCCAGCAGCTGGGACAGGGGATTCTACGAGCAGTACTTC; CDR3aa: CASSWDRGFYEQYF; v_gene: TRBV12-1; j_gene: TRBJ2-7; abundance: many; d_gene: NA
CDR3nt: TGTGCCAGCAGCCCCCCCCTAGCGGGAAGCTCCTACAATGAGCAGTTCTTC; CDR3aa: CASSPPLAGSSYNEQFF; v_gene: TRBV5-5; j_gene: TRBJ2-1; abundance: NA; d_gene: TRBD2
CDR3nt: TGTGCCAGCAGCGTAGGAGGACTAGAAGAGACCCAGTACTTC; CDR3aa: CASSVGGLEETQYF; v_gene: TRBV9; j_gene: TRBJ2-5; abundance: NA; d_gene: TRBD2
CDR3nt: TGTGCCATCAGTGAGTACGTGGCAGGAGGTAGCCACGAGCAGTACTTC; CDR3aa: CAISEYVAGGSHEQYF; v_gene: TRBV10-3; j_gene: TRBJ2-7; abundance: NA; d_gene: NA
CDR3nt: TGTGCCAGCAGTTACTCGCCCCATAGGAAAGAGACCCAGTACTTC; CDR3aa: CASSYSPHRKETQYF; v_gene: TRBV6-5; j_gene: TRBJ2-5; abundance: NA; d_gene: NA
CDR3nt: TGTGCCAGCAGCTTAGCGATGCGGGACAGCTATGGCTACACCTTC; CDR3aa: CASSLAMRDSYGYTF; v_gene: TRBV7-2; j_gene: TRBJ1-2; abundance: few; d_gene: TRBD1
CDR3nt: TGTGCCAGCAGCCATTCGTGGAGTAATTCACCCCTCCACTTT; CDR3aa: CASSHSWSNSPLHF; v_gene: TRBV3-1; j_gene: TRBJ1-6; abundance: many; d_gene: NA
CDR3nt: TGTGCCACCAGCAAGGGTCCAGATACGCAGTATTTT; CDR3aa: CATSKGPDTQYF; v_gene: TRBV15; j_gene: TRBJ2-3; abundance: few; d_gene: NA
CDR3nt: TGCGCCAGCGGGATGACAGGGGGCCCGACTGCGGGGCAGTTCTTC; CDR3aa: CASGMTGGPTAGQFF; v_gene: TRBV5-1; j_gene: TRBJ2-1; abundance: few; d_gene: TRBD1
CDR3nt: TGCAGTGCTAGAGGACAGGGGAAAGACTATGGCTACACCTTC; CDR3aa: CSARGQGKDYGYTF; v_gene: TRBV20-1; j_gene: TRBJ1-2; abundance: NA; d_gene: TRBD1
CDR3nt: TGTGCCAGCACCGCCGGGACTAGCGGGGCCTACGAGCAGTACTTC; CDR3aa: CASTAGTSGAYEQYF; v_gene: TRBV5-4; j_gene: TRBJ2-7; abundance: few; d_gene: TRBD2
CDR3nt: TGTGCCAGCAGCTTAATTGAGGGACAAGGCGAGCAGTACTTC; CDR3aa: CASSLIEGQGEQYF; v_gene: TRBV7-2; j_gene: TRBJ2-7; abundance: few; d_gene: NA
CDR3nt: TGCGCCAGCAGCCCCTCGGGGGGCGGCAATGAGCAGTTCTTC; CDR3aa: CASSPSGGGNEQFF; v_gene: TRBV5-1; j_gene: TRBJ2-1; abundance: few; d_gene: NA
CDR3nt: TGTGCCAGCAGTTTTCGGACTAGCGGAACCAAGCAGTTCTTC; CDR3aa: CASSFRTSGTKQFF; v_gene: TRBV12-3/TRBV12-4; j_gene: TRBJ2-1; abundance: many; d_gene: TRBD2
CDR3nt: TGTGCCAGCAGCTTGGCGACAGCTTTGAACACTGAAGCTTTCTTT; CDR3aa: CASSLATALNTEAFF; v_gene: TRBV5-5; j_gene: TRBJ1-1; abundance: few; d_gene: NA
CDR3nt: TGCAGTGCTAGGGTCGACAGCGGGAATACGCAGTATTTT; CDR3aa: CSARVDSGNTQYF; v_gene: TRBV20-1; j_gene: TRBJ2-3; abundance: few; d_gene: TRBD2
CDR3nt: TGTGCCAGCAGCACAACTAGCGGGGCAGAACCGGGGACCCAGTACTTC; CDR3aa: CASSTTSGAEPGTQYF; v_gene: TRBV12-3/TRBV12-4; j_gene: TRBJ2-5; abundance: few; d_gene: TRBD2
CDR3nt: TGCGCCAGCAGCCAAGTGAGGAGCGGCCTACCCTACAATGAGCAGTTCTTC; CDR3aa: CASSQVRSGLPYNEQFF; v_gene: TRBV4-1; j_gene: TRBJ2-1; abundance: many; d_gene: NA
CDR3nt: TGCAGTGCTAGGGTAGCGGGGGAGGCCACAGATACGCAGTATTTT; CDR3aa: CSARVAGEATDTQYF; v_gene: TRBV20-1; j_gene: TRBJ2-3; abundance: few; d_gene: TRBD2
CDR3nt: TGTGCCAGCAGTTCCGCCCGACAGGGCCTCGCGAGCGGCTACACCTTC; CDR3aa: CASSSARQGLASGYTF; v_gene: TRBV13; j_gene: TRBJ1-2; abundance: NA; d_gene: TRBD1
CDR3nt: TGTGCTAGTGGTTTGGCCGGGACAGGGTCCTACGAGCAGTACTTC; CDR3aa: CASGLAGTGSYEQYF; v_gene: TRBV12-5; j_gene: TRBJ2-7; abundance: NA; d_gene: TRBD1
CDR3nt: TGCAGCGTCGGGATGACAGCTCTTGGCTACACCTTC; CDR3aa: CSVGMTALGYTF; v_gene: TRBV29-1; j_gene: TRBJ1-2; abundance: NA; d_gene: NA
CDR3nt: TGTGCCAGCACCCTGGAGGGCGGGGGGGCAACAGATACGCAGTATTTT; CDR3aa: CASTLEGGGATDTQYF; v_gene: TRBV12-3/TRBV12-4; j_gene: TRBJ2-3; abundance: NA; d_gene: TRBD2